A selection of T cell receptor beta chains follows, all from one sample in a study of CD8 T cells in Susac syndrome. TCRdb recomputed calls from the immunoSEQ multiplex PCR reads with MiXCR, one row per CDR3 protein. The repertoire consists of 200,000 or so distinct CDR3 sequences, with 90% to 95% occurring once and the leading ten covering just under 0.095%. The sequenced material came from CD4+ T cells from PBMCs. The receptors here all came from a human donor with multiple sclerosis. Each CDR3 is given with its conserved first and last residue. D genes are given only for firm matches. Expanded clones get a size class; other rows say once, few or many, or leave the size out.

- | TRBJ2-5 | TRBV7-9 | - | CASSLSTWQETQYF | TGTGCCAGCAGCTTAAGTACGTGGCAAGAGACCCAGTACTTC
- | TRBJ2-5 | TRBV3-1 | - | CASSQASTQYF | TGTGCCAGCAGCCAAGCGTCAACCCAGTACTTC
TRBD1 | TRBJ1-2 | TRBV12-3/TRBV12-4 | - | CASSLGTGLGYTF | TGTGCCAGCAGTTTAGGGACAGGGCTTGGCTACACCTTC
- | TRBJ1-5 | TRBV5-1 | - | CASSLSPGYSNQPQHF | TGCGCCAGCAGCTTGTCCCCAGGATATAGCAATCAGCCCCAGCATTTT
- | TRBJ2-7 | TRBV27 | - | CASSPHRDGEQYF | TGTGCCAGCAGTCCCCACAGGGATGGCGAGCAGTACTTC
- | TRBJ2-5 | TRBV18 | few | CASSPRTEETQYF | TGTGCCAGCTCACCCCGGACAGAAGAGACCCAGTACTTC
- | TRBJ1-5 | TRBV12-3/TRBV12-4 | - | CASSSEAGQPQHF | TGTGCCAGCAGTTCGGAGGCAGGGCAGCCCCAGCATTTT
TRBD1 | TRBJ2-1 | TRBV9 | - | CASSPTQGVAQFF | TGTGCCAGCAGCCCTACCCAGGGGGTGGCGCAGTTCTTC
- | TRBJ2-7 | TRBV18 | - | CASSPSGAKDEQYF | TGTGCCAGCTCACCCTCAGGGGCAAAAGACGAGCAGTACTTC
TRBD1 | TRBJ1-4 | TRBV15 | - | CATSRGGDSGKLFF | TGTGCCACCAGCAGAGGCGGGGACAGCGGGAAACTGTTTTTT